This T cell receptor (beta chain) was sequenced in a study of shared clonotypes between healthy human individuals. Study-level background: Three plates each covered CD4 naive and memory; CD8 naive two, CD8 memory one. Whole-study findings and limits: On the whole, naive subsets had larger estimated richness than memory subsets had. Only blood was sampled, and tissue TCR repertoires likely differ from blood ones.

Worth noting for this clone: No antigen is known for it.

CDR3 length: 13 amino acids. Looked up from germline, CDR1 is MDHEN and CDR2 is SYDVKM. V lost 7 bases and J lost 9; bases outside the gene matches: 8. Source study methods: As immunoSEQ supplied junction-only sequences (without quality scores), filtering differed. Using immunoSEQ multiplex PCR, the repertoire was profiled, and TCRdb retains in-frame clones only, with some absent. The D gene and trimming were derived from the DNA, and the V and J assignments and clone size from that table. The sample records a few million clones, over 85% being singletons. The sample was naive CD4+ T cells sorted from blood. Subset: CD45RA+ positively selected. The chain carries TRBV28 and TRBJ2-1; 8 nucleotides line up with TRBD2. The clonotype comes from a man between 18 and 35 years old in good health. This CDR3 is CASTGGAEFEQFF. The CDR3 nucleotides read TGTGCCAGCACCGGGGGGGCCGAATTTGAGCAGTTCTTC.